The clone carrying this T cell receptor beta chain was seen a handful of times. As yet, its antigen is unknown. Assay used: immunoSEQ multiplex PCR; TCRdb lists only in-frame clones, some missing. The sample carries tens of thousands of clones, 75% to 90% recorded once. The data are from a study of T cell responses to AZD1222 COVID-19 vaccine. Study-wide results and caveats: Unmutated variant regions are reportedly the target of nearly half of TCRs that are spike-specific. Repertoires were collected only later (after the peak T cell response had occurred). Two doses of AZD1222 preceded a rise in Spike-specific TCR breadth and depth.

CDR3 length: 15 residues. Looked up from germline, CDR1 is ENHRY and CDR2 is SYGVKD. V dropped 3 bases and J dropped 1 base, with 13 bases sitting between them. This chain joins TRBV10-3 and TRBJ2-7; D tentatively fits TRBD1 or TRBD2 (5 bases each). This sample comprised peripheral blood, obtained on day 0 of AZD1222 vaccination. The clonotype comes from an adult in good health. DNA for the CDR3: TGTGCCATCAGTGATTCCGGGGCCTTTTCCTACGAGCAGTACTTC. This codes for CAISDSGAFSYEQYF.